Listed below are T cell receptor beta chains from one sample, sequenced in a study of shared clonotypes between healthy human individuals. Repertoires were generated with immunoSEQ multiplex PCR, while TCRdb's copy carries only in-frame clones and drops some. The table has roughly 1,600,000 clones, about 98.5% seen once. Sequencing used naive CD4+ T cells sorted from blood. The origin of the receptors is a man aged 25 to 40 in good health. CDR3s include the opening cysteine and the closing phenylalanine or tryptophan. A D gene is named only where the DNA matches it firmly. Some rows mark clone size as missing; the rest say once, few, many or name a class of expanded clone.

>TRBJ2-5|TRBD1|.|TRBV5-1
CASSRTGVQETQYF
TGCGCCAGCAGCCGTACAGGGGTCCAAGAGACCCAGTACTTC
>TRBJ1-2|.|.|TRBV28
CASSYSGPGALGPNGYTF
TGTGCCAGCAGTTACTCAGGGCCGGGGGCCCTTGGGCCGAATGGCTACACCTTC
>TRBJ2-7|.|.|TRBV7-2
CASSLEALASEQYF
TGTGCCAGCAGCTTAGAGGCCCTAGCGTCCGAGCAGTACTTC
>TRBJ2-7|TRBD2|.|TRBV19
CASSIDSGGTYEQYF
TGTGCCAGTAGTATAGATAGCGGGGGAACCTACGAGCAGTACTTC
>TRBJ2-7|.|.|TRBV5-4
CASSWEAYQYEQYF
TGTGCCAGCAGCTGGGAGGCATACCAATACGAGCAGTACTTC
>TRBJ2-7|TRBD2|.|TRBV14
CASSQGGTVSYEQYF
TGTGCCAGCAGCCAGGGAGGGACGGTGTCCTACGAGCAGTACTTC
>TRBJ1-1|.|once|TRBV7-8
CASSTYLNTEAFF
TGTGCCAGCAGCACCTACTTGAACACTGAAGCTTTCTTT
>TRBJ2-4|TRBD2|.|TRBV7-9
CASSLAGAAKNIQYF
TGTGCCAGCAGCTTGGCGGGAGCAGCCAAAAACATTCAGTACTTC
>TRBJ2-1|TRBD2|.|TRBV30
CAWSVGLAGGPYNEQFF
TGTGCCTGGAGTGTTGGGCTAGCGGGAGGTCCCTACAATGAGCAGTTCTTC
>TRBJ2-7|TRBD2|.|TRBV5-1
CASSLDGTSGTYEQYF
TGCGCCAGCAGCTTGGATGGGACTAGCGGAACCTACGAGCAGTACTTC